Included here is one T cell receptor beta chain sequence, with context. Many counts were recorded for this clonotype. Its antigen specificity is not known. Qualities for individual bases were not recorded, and no much larger clone is one base off. The data originate from a study of molecular identifiers for immune sequencing clone quantification (dated by TCRdb to the late 2010s). About the full investigation: For a replicate experiment, RNA from approximately 20,000 or 100,000 naive CD8 T cells was divided into five aliquots, and four of the five aliquots were sequenced. The study was a methods study using CD8 T cells to benchmark molecular-identifier clustering-based TCR repertoire sequencing (MIDCIRS) and TCR RNA copy counting.

Libraries were built with PCR. Instrument used: NextSeq 500. Bulk TCR libraries were made following a previously described method, with the TCR primers given in Table S5. Total RNA was purified with the Qiagen AllPrep DNA/RNA kit. Reads from multiple sequencing runs of the same library were pooled before analysis. As for the authors' bioinformatics: Reads were retained only if the reads had an exact TCR constant sequence, and the retained reads were trimmed to 150 nt and grouped according to their 12-nt molecular barcodes. Reads inside each barcode group were sub-clustered using a 15% Levenshtein threshold, and a quality-weighted consensus sequence was constructed for each RNA molecule. Non-functional sequences were filtered out, along with any lower-count sequence sitting one edit away from another sequence. Based on fitting two negative binomial distributions, any barcode sub-cluster with under 20% of the maximum read count was discarded. TCRdb reran the public reads through fastp at Q25 and MiXCR, keeping productive beta chains. Entries are consolidated by CDR3 protein sequence, retaining the most common genes and DNA. TCRdb's processing, not the authors', yielded these V and J calls. The sample records about 330,000 distinct CDR3 sequences, roughly a quarter of which are singletons. In total, the top ten clones hold about 0.71% of the sample.

Naive CD8 T cell libraries were made from around 20,000 to 1,000,000 sorted cells using 10%, 30% or 50% of purified RNA. On a BD FACSAria II, naive CD8 T cells were FACS-sorted as CD8+CD4-CCR7+CD45RA+ and collected into RLT Plus buffer. Detection sensitivity was tested by spiking Jurkat RNA equal to roughly 9 TCR copies' worth into samples containing roughly 18,000-1,000,000 naive CD8 T cells. Enrichment of CD8 T cells was done with RosetteSep CD8+ T Cell Enrichment Cocktail plus Ficoll-Paque, and ACK red cell lysis came afterward. General findings and caveats noted by the study authors: In CMV-specific effector cells, clones with more than 20 RNA copies accounted for over 97% of molecules, whereas in naive cells such clones accounted for under 1%. Highly expanded clone sizes could be underestimated if identical TCR molecules share a barcode. The naive libraries included spiked-in Jurkat TCR RNA (around 9 copies' worth), and this Jurkat TCR RNA is not part of the donor repertoire. When barcode sub-clustering was left out, chimeric consensus sequences inflated TCR diversity, with chimeras reaching as high as 47%. Modeling estimated 3 to 3.5 recovered TCR RNA copies per cell, compared with about 9.3 by digital PCR, which implies roughly 27% capture efficiency. Spiked-in Jurkat TCR RNA equal to a single cell's worth was reported to be detectable even within one million naive CD8 T cells.

Sequencing used naive CD8+ T cells from blood, with Jurkat cell RNA spiked in. The cell subset or site label here, explained by the study, means: FACS-sorted CD8+CD4-CCR7+CD45RA+ naive T cells. The sequence was collected from a human donor in good health. Some libraries in this study had Jurkat cell RNA spiked in.

The DNA sequence reads TGCAGTGCTAGACTCTCCGGGAGTACAGATACGCAGTATTTT. It translates as CSARLSGSTDTQYF. The rearranged chain carries TRBV20-1 and TRBJ2-3; the D gene is perhaps TRBD2, on 6 matching bases. Taken from cysteine to phenylalanine, the CDR3 has 14 residues. The kept DNA is CDR3 alone, 42 bases in frame from the first base. CDR1 and CDR2 were assigned from the germline V gene (reference sequence) as DFQATT and SNEGSKA. The junction carries 12 bases between V and J, which are trimmed by 2 bases and 3 bases respectively.